The rows below give T cell receptor beta chains drawn from one sample of a study of Ad26.COV2.S vaccination and SARS-CoV-2 variants. Assay: immunoSEQ multiplex PCR; the TCRdb copy retains only in-frame clones and omits some. This table holds just under 250,000 clones, roughly 90% found once. Material: peripheral blood, obtained in a trial of Ad26.COV2.S vaccine versus placebo. The receptors derive from a person aged 18 to 65 who received the Ad26.COV2.S COVID-19 vaccine or a placebo. The CDR3 runs from the conserved cysteine through the conserved F or W. The D gene is left open where the match is weak. Where a row states a size, it is once, few, many or the class of an expanded clone; other rows omit it.

v_gene	j_gene	d_gene	abundance	CDR3nt	CDR3aa
TRBV30	TRBJ2-7	-	-	TGTGCCTGCCCCAGGAGGGGCGCGGGAAACGAGCAGTACTTC	CACPRRGAGNEQYF
TRBV12-5	TRBJ1-1	-	once	TGTGCTAGTGGCTCGACAGGTATGAACACTGAAGCTTTCTTT	CASGSTGMNTEAFF
TRBV19	TRBJ2-3	-	-	TGTGCCAGTAGTACCGGGACCTCCCGAGGAGATACGCAGTATTTT	CASSTGTSRGDTQYF
TRBV12-3/TRBV12-4	TRBJ1-6	-	-	TGTGCCAGCAGGCGTGGGTATAATTCACCCCTCCACTTT	CASRRGYNSPLHF
TRBV7-3	TRBJ2-2	-	-	TGTGCCAGCAGCTCACAGGGCACGTACTCCGGGGAGCTGTTTTTT	CASSSQGTYSGELFF
TRBV5-1	TRBJ2-3	-	-	TGCGCCAGCAGCCAGGGACTTTCCCAATACACAGATACGCAGTATTTT	CASSQGLSQYTDTQYF
TRBV10-2	TRBJ2-7	-	-	TGCGCCAGCAGTGAGTCCGGCCGGTCGTGGGAGCAGTACTTC	CASSESGRSWEQYF
TRBV18	TRBJ2-7	TRBD1	-	TGTGCCAGCTCGCGAGACAGGGGATACGAGCAGTACTTC	CASSRDRGYEQYF
TRBV7-2	TRBJ2-7	-	-	TGTGCCAGCAGCTTACAGGGGGGGTACTACGAGCAGTACTTC	CASSLQGGYYEQYF
TRBV18	TRBJ1-1	-	-	TGTGCCAGCTCACCACAAGGCAGCATGAACACTGAAGCTTTCTTT	CASSPQGSMNTEAFF
TRBV3-1/TRBV3-2	TRBJ1-2	-	-	TGTGCCAGCAGCCAAGAGGTCGGGGCTGGTGGCTATGGCTACACCTTC	CASSQEVGAGGYGYTF
TRBV7-9	TRBJ1-1	-	-	TGTGCCAGCAGCTTACCAGGGCCTGAAGCTTTCTTT	CASSLPGPEAFF
TRBV6-6	TRBJ1-5	-	-	TGTGCCAGGAGAGACAATCAGCCCCAGCATTTT	CARRDNQPQHF
TRBV12-3/TRBV12-4	TRBJ1-2	-	few	TGTGCCACCAGGAGTCGAAACTATGGCTACACCTTC	CATRSRNYGYTF
TRBV5-5	TRBJ1-2	-	once	TGTGCCAGCAGCTTGGGTTCAGACTATGGCTACACCTTC	CASSLGSDYGYTF
TRBV18	TRBJ1-1	-	-	TGTGCCAGCTCACTGGGACAGAACACTGAAGCTTTCTTT	CASSLGQNTEAFF
TRBV14	TRBJ2-5	TRBD2	-	TGTGCCAGCAGCCAAGGGACTAGCTTTGAGACCCAGTACTTC	CASSQGTSFETQYF
TRBV3-1/TRBV3-2	TRBJ2-7	-	-	TGTGCCAGCAGTCGGGGAGGCAGCGCTGGTGAGCAGTACTTC	CASSRGGSAGEQYF
TRBV30	TRBJ2-3	-	-	TGTGCCTGGAGTAACTACGGGACTCATAGCACAGATACGCAGTATTTT	CAWSNYGTHSTDTQYF
TRBV18	TRBJ2-2	-	-	TGTGCCAGCTCACCCCCGAACACCGGGGAGCTGTTTTTT	CASSPPNTGELFF
TRBV10-2	TRBJ1-3	TRBD1	-	TGCGCCAGCAGACGATACCAACAGGGGTCCAACTCTGGAAACACCATATATTTT	CASRRYQQGSNSGNTIYF
TRBV5-4	TRBJ2-5	-	once	TGTGCCAGCAGCTTGGGACAGAGAGAAGAGACCCAGTACTTC	CASSLGQREETQYF
TRBV27	TRBJ2-7	-	-	TGTGCCAGCAGTTTATCCCCGGACCCGGACAATCCCGCCTACGAGCAGTACTTC	CASSLSPDPDNPAYEQYF
TRBV5-6	TRBJ2-2	-	-	TGTGCCAGCAGCTTGGCCGTAATAGCAGGGGGGACCGGGGAGCTGTTTTTT	CASSLAVIAGGTGELFF
TRBV28	TRBJ1-2	TRBD1	-	TGTGCCAGCAGTTCAGGACAGGGATCCGAGCCCCATGGCTACACCTTC	CASSSGQGSEPHGYTF
TRBV27	TRBJ2-1	TRBD2	-	TGTGCCAGCAGTTTACCCCGACTAGCGCCATTGAAGGGCTCCTACAATGAGCAGTTCTTC	CASSLPRLAPLKGSYNEQFF
TRBV12-3/TRBV12-4	TRBJ2-7	-	-	TGTGCCAGCAGTTTAGCGGGAAATCACGAGCAGTACTTC	CASSLAGNHEQYF
TRBV6-6	TRBJ2-7	-	-	TGTGCCAGCAGTTACCCCCGCGGGCTCGAGCAGTACTTC	CASSYPRGLEQYF
TRBV7-3	TRBJ2-2	TRBD1	-	TGTGCCAGCAGCTTAACCCGGACAGGGAACACCGGGGAGCTGTTTTTT	CASSLTRTGNTGELFF
TRBV19	TRBJ2-3	-	-	TGTGCCAGTAGTAATCAGGGCACAGATACGCAGTATTTT	CASSNQGTDTQYF
TRBV4-3	TRBJ1-3	-	-	TGCGCCAGCAGCCCATCGACAGCCTCTGGAAACACCATATATTTT	CASSPSTASGNTIYF
TRBV28	TRBJ2-4	-	-	TGTGCCAGCACCAGTTCCGGATGGCTAGCCAAAAACATTCAGTACTTC	CASTSSGWLAKNIQYF
TRBV24-1	TRBJ1-1	-	once	TGTGCCACCAGTGATCTTTGGGGGTCTGAAGCTTTCTTT	CATSDLWGSEAFF
TRBV30	TRBJ1-2	-	-	TGTGCCTGGAGTCGTGGCAGGGGAGGATATGGCTACACCTTC	CAWSRGRGGYGYTF
TRBV3-1/TRBV3-2	TRBJ2-7	-	-	TGTGCCAGCAGCCAAGTTTCCTCGGGCGAGCAGTACTTC	CASSQVSSGEQYF
TRBV7-6	TRBJ2-5	-	-	TGTGCCAGCAGCTTATTTCTGGTGGGGGGTGGAGAGACCCAGTACTTC	CASSLFLVGGGETQYF
TRBV9	TRBJ1-2	-	-	TGTGCCAGCAGCGATTCGGGGGGCATAGGCTATGGCTACACCTTC	CASSDSGGIGYGYTF
TRBV28	TRBJ1-1	TRBD1	-	TGTGCCAGCAGACCCCCGGACAGGGTGAACGCTGAAGCTTTCTTT	CASRPPDRVNAEAFF
TRBV4-1	TRBJ2-5	-	-	TGCGCCAGCAGCCAAGATGGGTGGGGCAGGGACGCAGAGACCCAGTACTTC	CASSQDGWGRDAETQYF
TRBV7-9	TRBJ2-7	TRBD1	-	TGTGCCAGCAGCTGGGGGACAGGGAATGAGCAGTACTTC	CASSWGTGNEQYF
TRBV10-3	TRBJ2-5	-	few	TGTGCCATCAGTGATTCCTTCGGGGGTGAGACCCAGTACTTC	CAISDSFGGETQYF